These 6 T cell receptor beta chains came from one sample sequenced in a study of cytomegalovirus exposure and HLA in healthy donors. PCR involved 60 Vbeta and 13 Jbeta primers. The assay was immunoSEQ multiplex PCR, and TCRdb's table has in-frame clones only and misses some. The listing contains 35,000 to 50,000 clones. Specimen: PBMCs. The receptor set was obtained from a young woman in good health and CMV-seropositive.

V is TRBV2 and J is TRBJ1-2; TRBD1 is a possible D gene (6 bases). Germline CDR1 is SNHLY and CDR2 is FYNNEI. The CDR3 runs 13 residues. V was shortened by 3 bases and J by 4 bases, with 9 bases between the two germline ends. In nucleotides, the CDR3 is TGTGCCAGCAGTGACGGACAGATCTATGGCTACACCTTC. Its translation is CASSDGQIYGYTF.

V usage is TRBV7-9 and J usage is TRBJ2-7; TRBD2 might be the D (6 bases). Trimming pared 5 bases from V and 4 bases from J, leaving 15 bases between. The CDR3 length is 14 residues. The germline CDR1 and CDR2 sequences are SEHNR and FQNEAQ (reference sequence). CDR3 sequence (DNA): TGTGCCAGCAGCCTCCCCGGACGGGGGTACGAGCAGTACTTC. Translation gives CASSLPGRGYEQYF.

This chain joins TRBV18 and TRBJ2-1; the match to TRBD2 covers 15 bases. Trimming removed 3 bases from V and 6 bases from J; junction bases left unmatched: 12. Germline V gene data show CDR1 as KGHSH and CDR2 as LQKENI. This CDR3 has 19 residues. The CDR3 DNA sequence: TGTGCCAGCTCACCCGTAGGACTAGCGGGGGGGCCCCCTCTCAATGAGCAGTTCTTC. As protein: CASSPVGLAGGPPLNEQFF.

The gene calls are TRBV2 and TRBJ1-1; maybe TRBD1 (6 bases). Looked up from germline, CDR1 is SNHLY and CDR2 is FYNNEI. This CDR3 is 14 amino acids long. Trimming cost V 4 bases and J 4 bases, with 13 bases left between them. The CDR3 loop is CASSGTGFTTEAFF. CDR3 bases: TGTGCCAGCAGTGGAACAGGGTTCACCACTGAAGCTTTCTTT.

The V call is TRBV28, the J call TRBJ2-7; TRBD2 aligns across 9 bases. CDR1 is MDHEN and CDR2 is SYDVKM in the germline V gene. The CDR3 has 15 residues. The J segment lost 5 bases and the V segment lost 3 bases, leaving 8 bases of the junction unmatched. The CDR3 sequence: CASSFLHSGGHEQYF. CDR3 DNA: TGTGCCAGCAGTTTCCTCCATAGCGGGGGCCACGAGCAGTACTTC.

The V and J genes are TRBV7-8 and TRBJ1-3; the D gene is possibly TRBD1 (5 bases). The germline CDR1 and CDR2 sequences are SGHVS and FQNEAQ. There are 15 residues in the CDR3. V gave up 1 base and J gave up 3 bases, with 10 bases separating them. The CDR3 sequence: CASSLGTSVGNTIYF. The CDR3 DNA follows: TGTGCCAGCAGCTTAGGGACATCCGTTGGAAACACCATATATTTT.